The 14 T cell receptor beta chains listed next were all sequenced from one sample in a study of low-dose radiotherapy and immunotherapy resistance in tumors. Documented time point: after trial treatment. Noted treatment: LDRT plus nivolumab, ipilimumab, low-dose cyclophosphamide and aspirin (RACIN trial). First-strand cDNA used TRAV- and TRBV-specific primers, covering alpha and beta chains. The TCRs were subjected to amplification over 20 PCR cycles employing a constant-region primer in conjunction with a V-primer adapter. Each CDR3 protein gets one entry after TCRdb re-called the reads with MiXCR. The sample records nearly 60,000 distinct CDR3 sequences, less than 30% being singletons. The sequencing used PBMCs, collected after low-dose radiotherapy plus immunotherapy. These TCRs come from a male donor with prostate cancer.

This clonotype was picked up many times. The chain combines TRBV7-9 with TRBJ2-5; D call uncertain. There are 8 residues in the CDR3. V was pared by 11 bases and J by 7 bases, with 5 bases between. CDR1 and CDR2 from the germline V gene are SEHNR and FQNEAQ (reference sequence). The CDR3, as DNA: TGTGCCTCAGGGACCCAGTACTTC. As protein: CASGTQYF. The full variable domain, with the rest looked up from reference TRBV7-9 and TRBJ2-5, is DTGVSQNPRHKITKRGQNVTFRCDPISEHNRLYWYRQTLGQGPEFLTYFQNEAQLEKSRLLSDRFSAERPKGSFSTLEIQRTEQGDSAMYLCASGTQYFGPGTRLLVL.

This clonotype was seen repeatedly, ten times or more. J is TRBJ1-1 and V is TRBV7-9; D is undetermined. Per germline, CDR1 SEHNR and CDR2 FQNEAQ (reference sequence). This CDR3 is 15 amino acids long. V gave up 5 bases and J gave up 0 bases, with 13 bases separating them. The CDR3 DNA sequence: TGTGCCAGCAGCCCGGGTCTCCACATGAACACTGAAGCTTTCTTT. Amino acids: CASSPGLHMNTEAFF. Filled out from reference TRBV7-9 and TRBJ1-1, the complete variable domain reads DTGVSQNPRHKITKRGQNVTFRCDPISEHNRLYWYRQTLGQGPEFLTYFQNEAQLEKSRLLSDRFSAERPKGSFSTLEIQRTEQGDSAMYLCASSPGLHMNTEAFFGQGTRLTVV.

The table lists this clonotype with many counts. J is TRBJ2-7 and V is TRBV15; D gene uncertain. Germline CDR1 and CDR2: LNHNV and YYDKDF (reference sequence). This CDR3 spans 15 amino acids. Deletions cut 0 bases from V and 0 bases from J, with 9 bases between. This chain's CDR3 is CATSREWRLSYEQYF. In DNA, the CDR3 is TGTGCCACCAGCAGAGAATGGCGCCTCTCCTACGAGCAGTACTTC.

This clonotype was seen repeatedly, ten times or more. This chain joins TRBV7-2 and TRBJ1-2; 7 nucleotides match TRBD1. This CDR3 comprises 14 residues. Germline V gene lookup returns CDR1 SGHTA and CDR2 FQGNSA. V dropped 5 bases and J dropped 5; count of bases not matched to a gene: 8. CDR3 sequence: CASSESGRGYGYTF. Here the CDR3 DNA reads TGTGCCAGCAGCGAAAGCGGCAGGGGGTATGGCTACACCTTC.

The V call is TRBV5-1, the J call TRBJ2-7; 7 positions agree with TRBD2. The CDR3 consists of 13 residues. The ends lost 5 bases at V and 6 bases at J; junction bases unmatched: 8. Per the germline V gene, CDR1 is SGHRS and CDR2 is YFSETQ. This CDR3 is CASSPGGSPEQYF. The CDR3 bases are TGCGCCAGCAGTCCCGGGGGGTCACCCGAGCAGTACTTC.

Remarks on this clonotype: Being one base from a much bigger clone, this may be a read error. The chain has TRBV7-9 and TRBJ2-1, with no clear D. The germline V gene encodes CDR1 SEHNR and CDR2 FQNEAQ (reference sequence). The CDR3 totals 14 residues. CDR3 nucleotides: TGTGCCAGCAGCTTAGGGGTTGGGATTTTGGAGCAGTGCTTC. It specifies CASSLGVGILEQCF.

Concerning this clonotype itself: The limits of the CDR3 on the DNA are not certain, so only TCRdb's listed CDR3 is given. The gene calls are TRBV9 and TRBJ2-4; the D call TRBD1 from the table was never checked on the DNA. CDR1 is SGDLS, CDR2 YYNGEE, per germline. Including both end residues, the CDR3 is 22 amino acids long. This CDR3 reads CASSIYLCSVATGGALGNIQYF.

V usage is TRBV5-1 and J usage is TRBJ2-2; TRBD1 or TRBD2 may be the D gene (5 bases each). The germline V gene has CDR1 SGHRS and CDR2 YFSETQ. Trimming took off 5 bases at V and 1 base at J, with 12 bases between the two ends. The CDR3 covers 15 residues. This CDR3 reads CASRPGTENTGELFF. DNA of the CDR3: TGCGCCAGCAGGCCCGGGACCGAGAACACCGGGGAGCTGTTTTTT.

The sample holds many counts of this clonotype. The CDR3 loop is CASGQGAREQYF. The CDR3 nucleotides read TGTGCCAGCGGACAGGGGGCTCGAGAGCAGTACTTC. The J gene is TRBJ2-7, the V gene TRBV2; 11 bases agree with TRBD1. Germline assignment: CDR1 SNHLY and CDR2 FYNNEI. This CDR3 comprises 12 residues. With 8 bases clipped from V and 7 bases from J, the junction kept 4 bases outside the gene matches.

As concerns this clonotype: A single base separates this from a much larger clone, so it may be a read error. This chain connects TRBV15 to TRBJ1-1, with D possibly matching TRBD1 (5 bases). Germline CDR1 and CDR2: LNHNV and YYDKDF (reference sequence). The CDR3 has 13 residues. In nucleotides, the CDR3 is TGTGCCACCAGCAGTAGGGGTGAGGATGAAGCTTCCTTT. Amino acid sequence: CATSSRGEDEASF. Full variable domain (rest looked up from reference TRBV15 and TRBJ1-1): DAMVIQNPRYQVTQFGKPVTLSCSQTLNHNVMYWYQQKSSQAPKLLFHYYDKDFNNEADTPDNFQSRRPNTSFCFLDIRSPGLGDTAMYLCATSSRGEDEASFGQGTRLTVV.

The CDR3: CASSAALAASYNEQFF. The CDR3 DNA reads as TGTGCCAGCAGTGCGGCCCTAGCGGCCTCCTACAATGAGCAGTTCTTC. This chain uses TRBV6-2 or TRBV6-3 with TRBJ2-1; 7 nucleotides match TRBD2. V lost 5 bases, J lost 0 bases, and 7 bases stayed unmatched. The CDR3 length is 16 residues. In germline, CDR1 is MNHEY, CDR2 SVGEGT.

This clonotype showed up many times. J is TRBJ1-4 and V is TRBV2; no clear D. There are 15 residues in the CDR3. Germline V gene lookup returns CDR1 SNHLY and CDR2 FYNNEI. Trimming removed 1 base at V and 8 bases at J, with 14 bases between. DNA for the CDR3: TGTGCCAGCAGTGAAGAGCAGGCCGGGAGGGAAAAACTGTTTTTT. It codes for CASSEEQAGREKLFF.

In regard to this clonotype: A far larger clone differs by one base, so this is likely a read error. The CDR3 nucleotides are TGTGCCAGCTGCCGGACAGGGAACTATGGCTACACCTTC. Its translation: CASCRTGNYGYTF. V and J are TRBV11-2 and TRBJ1-2; 8 bases fit TRBD1. This CDR3 region has 13 residues. Trimming at V came to 8 bases and at J to 2 bases, leaving 4 bases not matched to a gene. Germline CDR1 reads SGHAT; CDR2 reads FQNNGV.

This clonotype was counted ten times or more. This chain joins TRBV21-1 and TRBJ2-3; TRBD1 is the table's D call and was not checked against the DNA. TRBV21-1 is deemed a pseudogene. The CDR3 has 16 amino acids. The CDR3 loop reads CASSKKVDTSTDTQYF. The CDR3 nucleotides read TGTGCCAGCAGCAAGAAGGTGGACACCTCAACAGATACGCAGTATTTT.